The source of this T cell receptor beta chain is a study of siplizumab effects on memory and regulatory T cells (dated by TCRdb to the late 2010s). About the full investigation: The study looked at the effect of siplizumab, an anti-CD2 antibody, on alloreactive T-cell subsets in allogeneic mixed lymphocyte reactions made from human PBMCs. Summary of the overall study and its limitations: Roughly 80-97% of proliferating CD4+ or CD8+ clones could not be assigned a naive or memory phenotype. Whether proliferating Tregs from siplizumab cultures actually had suppressive function was not functionally confirmed. Sequences below about 10^-5 frequency were poorly captured, so only a minor fraction of alloreactive clones could be mapped to unstimulated subsets. Unstimulated naive T cells appeared more diverse than memory T cells, and naive cells seemed to contribute substantially to the alloresponse. Among mappable alloreactive CD4+ clones, the Treg-derived fraction averaged 68.8% with siplizumab versus 25% to 30% in control reactions. Siplizumab significantly reduced the cumulative frequency of alloreactive sequences traceable to unstimulated CD4+ memory T cells.

The CDR3 starts with the cysteine, ends with the phenylalanine, and has 14 residues. Left in the record is the CDR3 DNA by itself, 42 bases read in frame from the first base. V was cut back by 5 bases and J by 1 base, leaving a gap of 9 bases between them. Based on the germline V gene, the CDR1 and CDR2 sequences are SGDLS and YYNGEE. TCRbeta CDR3 sequencing was performed on sorted unstimulated T cells and on proliferating T cells recovered from mixed lymphocyte reactions. Fresh whole blood from around 10 HLA-typed healthy donors was used as the source from which PBMCs were isolated. Library construction relied on the immunoSEQ multiplex PCR assay. The deep sequencing platform assayed about 91,000 TCR templates per sample. Genomic DNA extracted from sorted T cells was used for TCRbeta CDR3 sequencing. The authors' analysis ran thus. The R programming language was used for clonal analysis of the TCRbeta CDR3 data. Alloreactive CD4+ and CD8+ clones were identified by comparing unstimulated samples to CFSE-low samples taken after the reaction. Regulatory or non-regulatory origin was assigned to alloreactive CD4+ clones by matching of sequences to sorted unstimulated Treg and non-Treg repertoires. TCRdb's version of the immuneACCESS table is confined to in-frame rearrangements and falls short of the full clone set. An unresolved V gene accounts for under half of the shortfall where checked; the remainder is of unknown origin. That table is the source of V, J and clone size, and D and trimming were worked out from the DNA. The sample includes approximately 68,000 clones, with roughly 89% observed a single time. The top ten clonotypes cover over 25% of the sample.

Turning to this clone: It lacks a known antigen. The sample holds no much larger clone one base away, and base qualities are not on file.

Material: CD8+ T cells sorted from blood. Recombination connected TRBV9 to TRBJ2-2; the D gene is not confidently resolved. The origin of this receptor is a human donor in good health. The bases read TGTGCCAGCAGTGTCGACTGGAACACCGGGGAGCTGTTTTTT. Its protein is CASSVDWNTGELFF.